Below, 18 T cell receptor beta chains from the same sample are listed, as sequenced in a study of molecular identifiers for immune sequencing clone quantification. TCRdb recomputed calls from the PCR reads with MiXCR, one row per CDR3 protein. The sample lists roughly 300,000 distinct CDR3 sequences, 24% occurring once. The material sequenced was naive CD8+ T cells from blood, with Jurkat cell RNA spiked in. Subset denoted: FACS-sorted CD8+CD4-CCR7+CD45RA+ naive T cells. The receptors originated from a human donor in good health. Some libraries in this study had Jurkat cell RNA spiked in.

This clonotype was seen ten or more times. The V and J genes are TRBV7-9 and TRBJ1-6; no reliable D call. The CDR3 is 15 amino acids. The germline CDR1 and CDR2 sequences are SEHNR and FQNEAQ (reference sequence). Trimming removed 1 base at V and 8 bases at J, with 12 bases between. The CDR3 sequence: CASSLEAASYSPLHF. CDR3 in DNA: TGTGCCAGCAGCTTAGAGGCGGCCAGTTATTCACCCCTCCACTTT.

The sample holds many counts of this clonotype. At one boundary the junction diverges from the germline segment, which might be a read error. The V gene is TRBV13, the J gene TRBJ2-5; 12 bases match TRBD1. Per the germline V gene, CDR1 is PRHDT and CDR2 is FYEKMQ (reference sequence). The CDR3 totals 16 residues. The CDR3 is CASSLGTGGNQETQYF. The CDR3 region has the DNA TGTGCCAGCAGCCTAGGGACAGGGGGCAACCAAGAGACCCAGTACTTC. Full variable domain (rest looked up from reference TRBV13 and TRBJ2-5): AAGVIQSPRHLIKEKRETATLKCYPIPRHDTVYWYQQGPGQDPQFLISFYEKMQSDKGSIPDRFSAQQFSDYHSELNMSSLELGDSALYFCASSLGTGGNQETQYFGPGTRLLVL.

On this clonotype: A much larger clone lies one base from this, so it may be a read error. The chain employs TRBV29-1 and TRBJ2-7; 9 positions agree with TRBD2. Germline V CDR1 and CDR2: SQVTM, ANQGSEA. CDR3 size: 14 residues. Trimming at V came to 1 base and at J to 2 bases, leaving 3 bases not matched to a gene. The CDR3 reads CSVEGRGGAYEQYF. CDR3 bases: TGCAGCGTTGAAGGGCGGGGGGGAGCCTACGAGCAGTACTTC.

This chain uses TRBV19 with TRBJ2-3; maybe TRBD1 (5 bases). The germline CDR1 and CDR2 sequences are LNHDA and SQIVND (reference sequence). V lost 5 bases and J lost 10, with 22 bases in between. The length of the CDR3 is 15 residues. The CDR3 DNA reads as TGTGCCAGTAGTCCCCAGGGATCTGCAGGTGATGCGCAGTATTTT. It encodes CASSPQGSAGDAQYF.

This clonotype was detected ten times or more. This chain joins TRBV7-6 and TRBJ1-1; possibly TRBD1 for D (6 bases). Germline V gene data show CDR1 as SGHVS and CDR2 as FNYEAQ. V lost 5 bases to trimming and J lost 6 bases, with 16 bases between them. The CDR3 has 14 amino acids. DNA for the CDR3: TGTGCCAGCAGCCCCAGGGCGGGGGCCGCTGAAGCTTTCTTT. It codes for CASSPRAGAAEAFF.

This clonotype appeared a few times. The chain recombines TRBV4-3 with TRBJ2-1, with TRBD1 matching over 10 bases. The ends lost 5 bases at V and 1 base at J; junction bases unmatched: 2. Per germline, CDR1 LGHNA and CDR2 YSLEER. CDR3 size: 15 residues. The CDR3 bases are TGCGCCAGCAGCGGGGACAGGGGATCCTACAATGAGCAGTTCTTC. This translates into CASSGDRGSYNEQFF.

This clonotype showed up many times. The CDR3: CSVRTGSHEQYF. The CDR3 coding sequence is TGCAGCGTGAGGACAGGGTCCCACGAGCAGTACTTC. This rearrangement joins TRBV29-1 to TRBJ2-7; 8 nucleotides align to TRBD1. This CDR3 has 12 residues. The V and J ends lost 6 bases and 5 bases, in that order; junction bases with no gene match: 6. Germline CDR1 and CDR2: SQVTM and ANQGSEA.

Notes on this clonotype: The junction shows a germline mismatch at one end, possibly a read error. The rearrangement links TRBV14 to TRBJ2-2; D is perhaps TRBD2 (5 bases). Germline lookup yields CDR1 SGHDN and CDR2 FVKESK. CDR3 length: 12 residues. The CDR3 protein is CASSRNTGELLF. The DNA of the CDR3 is TGTGCCAGCAGTCGGAACACCGGGGAGCTGCTTTTT.

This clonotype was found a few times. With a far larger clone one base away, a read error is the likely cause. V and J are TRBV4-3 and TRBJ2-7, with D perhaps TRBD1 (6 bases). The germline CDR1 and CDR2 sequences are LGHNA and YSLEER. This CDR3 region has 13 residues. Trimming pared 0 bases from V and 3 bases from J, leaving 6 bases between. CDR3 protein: CASSQEQGYEQYF. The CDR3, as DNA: TGCGCCAGCAGCCAAGAACAGGGCTACGAGCAGTACTTC.

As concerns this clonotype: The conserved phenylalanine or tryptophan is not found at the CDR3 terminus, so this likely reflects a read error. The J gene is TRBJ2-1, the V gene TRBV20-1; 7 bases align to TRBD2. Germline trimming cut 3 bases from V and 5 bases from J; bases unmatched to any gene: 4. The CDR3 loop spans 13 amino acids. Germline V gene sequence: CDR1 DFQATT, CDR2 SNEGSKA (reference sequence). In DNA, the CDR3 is TGCAGTGCTAGCGGCCTAGCGGACAATGAGCAGTTCCTC. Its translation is CSASGLADNEQFL.

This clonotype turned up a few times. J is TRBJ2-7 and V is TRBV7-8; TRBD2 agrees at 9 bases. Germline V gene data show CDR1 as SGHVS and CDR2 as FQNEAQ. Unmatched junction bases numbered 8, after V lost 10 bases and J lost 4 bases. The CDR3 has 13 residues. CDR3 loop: CATGAGGRYEQYF. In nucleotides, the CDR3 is TGTGCCACCGGTGCGGGGGGGAGGTACGAGCAGTACTTC.

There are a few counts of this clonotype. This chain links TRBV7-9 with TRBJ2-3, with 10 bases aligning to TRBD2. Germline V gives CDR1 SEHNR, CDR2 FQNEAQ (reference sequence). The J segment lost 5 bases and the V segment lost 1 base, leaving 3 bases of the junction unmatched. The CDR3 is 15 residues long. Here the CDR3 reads CASSLVLAGEDTQYF. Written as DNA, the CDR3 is TGTGCCAGCAGCTTAGTCCTAGCGGGAGAAGATACGCAGTATTTT.

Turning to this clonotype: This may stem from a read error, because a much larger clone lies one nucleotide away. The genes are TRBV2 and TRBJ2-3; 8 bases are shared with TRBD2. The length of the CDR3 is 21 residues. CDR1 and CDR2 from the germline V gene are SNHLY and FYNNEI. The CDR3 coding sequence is TGTGCCAGCAGTTACCTGGGAGGAGGGGTGATTAGCGGGACCAAACCAGATACGAAGTATTTT. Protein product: CASSYLGGGVISGTKPDTKYF.

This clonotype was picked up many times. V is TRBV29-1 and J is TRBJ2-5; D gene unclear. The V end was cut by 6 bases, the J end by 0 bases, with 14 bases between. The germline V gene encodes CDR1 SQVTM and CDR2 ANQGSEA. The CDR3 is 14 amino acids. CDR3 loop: CSVIETWYQETQYF. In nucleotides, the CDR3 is TGCAGCGTGATAGAGACTTGGTACCAAGAGACCCAGTACTTC.

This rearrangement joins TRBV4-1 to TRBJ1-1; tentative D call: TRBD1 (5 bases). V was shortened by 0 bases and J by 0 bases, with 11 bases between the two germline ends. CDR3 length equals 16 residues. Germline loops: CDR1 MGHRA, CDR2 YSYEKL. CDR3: CASSQEAGLLNTEAFF. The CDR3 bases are TGCGCCAGCAGCCAAGAAGCGGGACTATTGAACACTGAAGCTTTCTTT.

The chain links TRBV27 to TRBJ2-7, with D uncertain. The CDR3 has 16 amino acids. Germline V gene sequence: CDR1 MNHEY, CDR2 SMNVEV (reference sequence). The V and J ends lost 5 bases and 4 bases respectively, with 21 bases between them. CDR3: CASSPTGYRYGYEQYF. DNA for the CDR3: TGTGCCAGCAGTCCGACCGGATACCGATACGGGTACGAGCAGTACTTC.

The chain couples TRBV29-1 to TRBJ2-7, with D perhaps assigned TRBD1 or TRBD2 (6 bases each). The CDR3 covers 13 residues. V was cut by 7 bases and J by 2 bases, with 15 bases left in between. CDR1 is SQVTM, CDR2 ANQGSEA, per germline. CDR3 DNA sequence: TGCAGCGCCGGAGGGGACACTACCTACGAGCAGTACTTC. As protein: CSAGGDTTYEQYF.

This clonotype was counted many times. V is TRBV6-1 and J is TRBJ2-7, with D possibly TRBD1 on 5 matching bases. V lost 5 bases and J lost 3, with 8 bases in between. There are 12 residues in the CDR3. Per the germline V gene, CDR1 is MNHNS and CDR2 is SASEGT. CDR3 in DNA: TGTGCCAGCAGTCCTAGGGGCTACGAGCAGTACTTC. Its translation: CASSPRGYEQYF.